This is a list of T cell receptor beta chains from one sample in a study of cytomegalovirus exposure and HLA in healthy donors. Some clones are missing from TCRdb's copy, which holds only in-frame ones; the method was immunoSEQ multiplex PCR. The data hold about 140,000 clones, with 70% to 90% observed a single time. The sample comprised PBMCs. Source of these receptors: a young man in good health and CMV-seronegative. Both conserved end residues are part of each CDR3. A D gene is named only where the DNA matches it firmly. Size values are once, few and many counts, or a class for expanded clones, and some rows have none.

clone size	D gene	V gene	J gene	CDR3 protein	CDR3 DNA
-	TRBD2	TRBV27	TRBJ2-5	CASSPGLAGGLPETQYF	TGTGCCAGCAGTCCGGGACTAGCGGGAGGTCTCCCGGAGACCCAGTACTTC
-	-	TRBV4-2	TRBJ1-2	CASSHSDRFDYGYTF	TGTGCCAGCAGCCACTCGGACAGATTCGACTATGGCTACACCTTC
-	-	TRBV2	TRBJ2-5	CASLAISQYF	TGTGCCAGCCTCGCGATTTCCCAGTACTTC
-	TRBD1	TRBV7-8	TRBJ1-4	CASSPEGQAEKLFF	TGTGCCAGCAGCCCAGAGGGACAGGCTGAAAAACTGTTTTTT
-	-	TRBV6-5	TRBJ1-2	CASSNRVGYTF	TGTGCCAGCAGTAACAGGGTTGGCTACACCTTC
-	TRBD2	TRBV11-2	TRBJ2-7	CASSSSGNRNEQYF	TGTGCCAGCAGCTCTAGCGGGAATCGAAACGAGCAGTACTTC
once	-	TRBV29-1	TRBJ2-1	CSAVVGSLYNEQFF	TGCAGCGCTGTCGTAGGTAGCCTTTACAATGAGCAGTTCTTC
few	-	TRBV27	TRBJ1-5	CASSLAGAGSNQPQHF	TGTGCCAGCAGTTTGGCGGGGGCGGGAAGCAATCAGCCCCAGCATTTT
-	-	TRBV5-1	TRBJ2-1	CASSGEALVQFF	TGCGCCAGCAGCGGAGAAGCTCTAGTTCAGTTCTTC
-	TRBD1	TRBV7-2	TRBJ1-2	CASSLETGRYGYTF	TGTGCCAGCAGCTTAGAGACAGGGAGGTATGGCTACACCTTC
-	-	TRBV27	TRBJ1-4	CASSSGGANEKLFF	TGTGCCAGCAGTTCCGGAGGGGCTAATGAAAAACTGTTTTTT
-	-	TRBV5-6	TRBJ1-4	CASSLYAGEKLFF	TGTGCCAGCAGCTTGTATGCGGGGGAAAAACTGTTTTTT
-	-	TRBV2	TRBJ1-5	CASSQETSNQPQHF	TGTGCCAGCAGTCAGGAAACTAGCAATCAGCCCCAGCATTTT
-	-	TRBV30	TRBJ1-2	CAWSGLADGRGYTF	TGTGCCTGGAGTGGGTTGGCCGACGGCAGGGGCTACACCTTC
-	TRBD1	TRBV28	TRBJ2-7	CASSGILRDRGSSYEQYF	TGTGCCAGCAGTGGGATACTTCGGGACAGGGGATCCTCCTACGAGCAGTACTTC
once	-	TRBV10-3	TRBJ1-2	CAISESSANYGYTF	TGTGCCATCAGTGAGTCGTCAGCTAACTATGGCTACACCTTC
-	-	TRBV5-8	TRBJ2-7	CASTSVGALYEQYF	TGTGCCAGCACCTCAGTCGGAGCCCTCTACGAGCAGTACTTC
-	TRBD1	TRBV5-8	TRBJ1-2	CASRWDRGLVDYGYTF	TGTGCCAGCAGATGGGACAGGGGGCTGGTAGACTATGGCTACACCTTC
-	-	TRBV2	TRBJ2-2	CASRGHENTGELFF	TGTGCCAGCAGGGGACATGAGAACACCGGGGAGCTGTTTTTT
-	-	TRBV28	TRBJ1-3	CASSPSGREGSNTIYF	TGTGCCAGCAGCCCCTCGGGCCGCGAGGGTTCAAACACCATATATTTT
-	-	TRBV11-3	TRBJ2-1	CASSNRGGDEQFF	TGTGCCAGCAGCAACCGAGGGGGGGATGAGCAGTTCTTC
-	TRBD2	TRBV6-1	TRBJ2-7	CASSPGLAGAYEQYF	TGTGCCAGCAGTCCGGGACTAGCGGGGGCCTACGAGCAGTACTTC
-	TRBD2	TRBV12-5	TRBJ2-7	CASGLGLAPYYEQYF	TGTGCTAGTGGTTTGGGACTAGCTCCCTACTACGAGCAGTACTTC
-	-	TRBV29-1	TRBJ1-1	CSARISGLNTEAFF	TGCAGCGCCCGAATCTCAGGGTTGAACACTGAAGCTTTCTTT
-	-	TRBV6-6	TRBJ1-6	CASSPLDSASNSPLHF	TGTGCCAGCAGTCCCCTGGACAGCGCGTCTAATTCACCCCTCCACTTT
-	TRBD1	TRBV6-5	TRBJ2-2	CASSDRDTGELFF	TGTGCCAGCAGTGACAGGGACACCGGGGAGCTGTTTTTT
few	TRBD1	TRBV5-1	TRBJ2-2	CASSLEWTGNTGELFF	TGCGCCAGCAGCTTGGAGTGGACAGGGAACACCGGGGAGCTGTTTTTT
once	TRBD2	TRBV11-2	TRBJ2-1	CASSLEAGDLVEQFF	TGTGCCAGCAGCTTAGAAGCGGGAGACTTGGTTGAGCAGTTCTTC
-	-	TRBV11-2	TRBJ2-7	CASSWDLGGEQYF	TGTGCCAGCAGCTGGGACCTAGGGGGTGAGCAGTACTTC
-	-	TRBV19	TRBJ1-1	CASSMGRLNTEAFF	TGTGCCAGTAGTATGGGCAGATTGAACACTGAAGCTTTCTTT
-	-	TRBV5-1	TRBJ2-7	CASSFNRDYEQYF	TGCGCCAGCAGCTTTAACAGGGACTACGAGCAGTACTTC
-	TRBD1	TRBV7-8	TRBJ1-3	CASSTGGSGNTIYF	TGTGCCAGCAGTACAGGGGGCTCCGGAAACACCATATATTTT
-	-	TRBV27	TRBJ1-5	CASSLRGQPQHF	TGTGCCAGCAGTTTAAGAGGCCAGCCCCAGCATTTT
-	TRBD2	TRBV6-5	TRBJ2-1	CASSYSTSGMNEQFF	TGTGCCAGCAGTTACTCCACTAGCGGGATGAATGAGCAGTTCTTC
-	-	TRBV19	TRBJ2-1	CASSIAARGYNEQFF	TGTGCCAGTAGTATAGCCGCAAGAGGGTACAATGAGCAGTTCTTC
-	TRBD2	TRBV11-2	TRBJ2-3	CASSPGLAGGTDTQYF	TGTGCCAGCAGCCCGGGACTAGCGGGAGGCACAGATACGCAGTATTTT
-	TRBD1	TRBV6-1	TRBJ1-4	CASSVKTGQVPSTNEKLFF	TGTGCCAGCAGTGTCAAGACAGGGCAAGTTCCCTCAACTAATGAAAAACTGTTTTTT
-	-	TRBV7-2	TRBJ2-5	CASGQIRTGGSQETQYF	TGTGCCAGCGGCCAGATACGGACTGGCGGGTCCCAAGAGACCCAGTACTTC
-	-	TRBV18	TRBJ2-1	CASSPALDSYNEQFF	TGTGCCAGCTCACCAGCCCTGGACAGCTACAATGAGCAGTTCTTC
-	-	TRBV5-6	TRBJ2-1	CASRYYNEQFF	TGTGCCAGCAGATACTACAATGAGCAGTTCTTC
-	TRBD2	TRBV7-6	TRBJ2-2	CASFYGGGDTGELFF	TGTGCCAGCTTTTACGGCGGGGGAGACACCGGGGAGCTGTTTTTT
-	-	TRBV7-9	TRBJ1-2	CASSVGGLYGYTF	TGTGCCAGCAGCGTCGGGGGTCTCTATGGCTACACCTTC
once	-	TRBV7-9	TRBJ1-2	CASSLETHAYGYTF	TGTGCCAGCAGCTTAGAGACACATGCCTATGGCTACACCTTC
-	-	TRBV19	TRBJ2-7	CASRIDGSSYEQYF	TGTGCCAGTAGGATCGACGGGAGCTCCTACGAGCAGTACTTC
-	-	TRBV6-1	TRBJ2-7	CASSDRIYEQYF	TGTGCCAGCAGTGACCGTATTTACGAGCAGTACTTC